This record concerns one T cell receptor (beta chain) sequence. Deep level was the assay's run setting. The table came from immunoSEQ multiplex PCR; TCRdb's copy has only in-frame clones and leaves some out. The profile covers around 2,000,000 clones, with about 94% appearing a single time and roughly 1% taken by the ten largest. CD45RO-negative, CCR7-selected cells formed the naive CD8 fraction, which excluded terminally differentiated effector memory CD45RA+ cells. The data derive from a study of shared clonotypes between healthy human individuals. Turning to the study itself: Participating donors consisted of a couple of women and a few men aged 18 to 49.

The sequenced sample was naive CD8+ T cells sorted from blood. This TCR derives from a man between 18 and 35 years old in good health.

As DNA, the CDR3 is TGTGCCAGCAGTCCTTCACTAGCCCCCACCGCTTACGAGCAGTACTTC. This codes for CASSPSLAPTAYEQYF. The J gene is TRBJ2-7, the V gene TRBV27, with D perhaps TRBD2 (6 bases). This CDR3 comprises 16 residues. V lost 5 bases and J 4 bases, leaving 21 bases between the germline ends. Germline CDR1 and CDR2: MNHEY and SMNVEV (reference sequence).